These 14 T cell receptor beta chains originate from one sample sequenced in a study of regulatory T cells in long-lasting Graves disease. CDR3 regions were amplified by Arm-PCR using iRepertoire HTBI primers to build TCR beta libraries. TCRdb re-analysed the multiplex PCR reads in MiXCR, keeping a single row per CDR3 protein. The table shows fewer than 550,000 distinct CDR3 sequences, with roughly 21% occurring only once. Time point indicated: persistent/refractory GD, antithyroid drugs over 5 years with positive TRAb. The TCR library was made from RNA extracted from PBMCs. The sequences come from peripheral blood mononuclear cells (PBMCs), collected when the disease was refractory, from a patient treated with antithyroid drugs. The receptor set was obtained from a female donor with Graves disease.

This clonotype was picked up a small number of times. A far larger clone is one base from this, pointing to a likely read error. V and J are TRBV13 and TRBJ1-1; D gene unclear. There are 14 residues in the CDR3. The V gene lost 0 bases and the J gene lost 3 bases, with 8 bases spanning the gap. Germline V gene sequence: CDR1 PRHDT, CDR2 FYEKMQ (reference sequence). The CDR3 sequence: CASSLGRGYTEAFF. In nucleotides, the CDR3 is TGTGCCAGCAGCTTAGGCCGTGGGTACACTGAAGCTTTCTTT.

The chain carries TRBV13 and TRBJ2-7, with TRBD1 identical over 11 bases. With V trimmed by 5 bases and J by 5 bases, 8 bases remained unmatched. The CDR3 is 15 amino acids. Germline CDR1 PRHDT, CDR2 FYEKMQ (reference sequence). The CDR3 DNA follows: TGTGCCAGCAGCGAGGGGGACAGGGGGACGGACGAGCAGTACTTC. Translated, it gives CASSEGDRGTDEQYF.

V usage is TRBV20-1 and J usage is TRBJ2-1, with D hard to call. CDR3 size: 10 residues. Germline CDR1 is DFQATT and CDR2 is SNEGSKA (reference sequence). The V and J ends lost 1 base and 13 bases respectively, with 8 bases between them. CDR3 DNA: TGCAGTGCTAGAGGGGTCCAACAGTTCTTC. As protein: CSARGVQQFF.

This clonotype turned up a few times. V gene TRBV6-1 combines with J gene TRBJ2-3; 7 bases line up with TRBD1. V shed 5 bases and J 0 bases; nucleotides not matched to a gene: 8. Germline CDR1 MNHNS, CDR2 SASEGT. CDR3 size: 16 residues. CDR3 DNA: TGTGCCAGCAGTCGACAGGGATCCTTTAGCACAGATACGCAGTATTTT. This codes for CASSRQGSFSTDTQYF.

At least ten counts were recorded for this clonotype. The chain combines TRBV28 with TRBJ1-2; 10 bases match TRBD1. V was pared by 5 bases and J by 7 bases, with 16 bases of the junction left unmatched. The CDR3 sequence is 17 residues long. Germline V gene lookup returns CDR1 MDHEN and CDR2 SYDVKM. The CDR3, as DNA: TGTGCCAGCAGTCCCCATCCCGCGACAGGGGGCTGGGTTGGCTACACCTTC. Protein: CASSPHPATGGWVGYTF.

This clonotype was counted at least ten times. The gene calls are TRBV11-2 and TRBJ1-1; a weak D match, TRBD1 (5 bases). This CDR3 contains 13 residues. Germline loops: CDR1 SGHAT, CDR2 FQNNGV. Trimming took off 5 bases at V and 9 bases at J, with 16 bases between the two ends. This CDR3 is CASSPGGQGQAFF. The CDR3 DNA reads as TGTGCCAGCAGCCCGGGAGGGCAGGGCCAAGCTTTCTTT.

CDR3 DNA sequence: TGCAGTGCTACAGGACAGGGGGCGTTCGGCGAGCAGTACTTC. Its translation: CSATGQGAFGEQYF. The chain couples TRBV20-1 to TRBJ2-7; 11 bases match TRBD1. Germline V gives CDR1 DFQATT, CDR2 SNEGSKA (reference sequence). J lost 6 bases, V lost 4 bases, and 8 bases had no gene match. The CDR3 spans 14 residues.

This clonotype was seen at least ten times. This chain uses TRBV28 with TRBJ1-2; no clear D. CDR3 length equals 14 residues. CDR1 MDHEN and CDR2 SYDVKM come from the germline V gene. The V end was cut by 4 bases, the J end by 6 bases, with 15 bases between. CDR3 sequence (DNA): TGTGCCAGCAGTTCCCACAAAAAGGGTCATGGCTACACCTTC. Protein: CASSSHKKGHGYTF.

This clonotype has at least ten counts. The DNA for the CDR3 is TGTGCCAGCAGCTTCCTGACCCCGACAGAGGATAGCAATCAGCCCCAGCATTTT. Translated, it gives CASSFLTPTEDSNQPQHF. The rearrangement joins TRBV28 to TRBJ1-5; the D gene is possibly TRBD1 (5 bases). CDR1 is MDHEN, CDR2 SYDVKM, per germline. This CDR3 has 18 residues. The V end lost 6 bases, the J end lost 0 bases, and 21 bases lay between the germline ends.

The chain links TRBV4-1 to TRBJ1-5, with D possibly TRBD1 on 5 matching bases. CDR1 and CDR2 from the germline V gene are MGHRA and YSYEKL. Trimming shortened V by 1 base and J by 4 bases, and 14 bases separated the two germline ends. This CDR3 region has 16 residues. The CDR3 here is CASSQVKTASNQPQHF. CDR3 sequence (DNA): TGCGCCAGCAGCCAAGTTAAGACAGCCAGTAATCAGCCCCAGCATTTT.

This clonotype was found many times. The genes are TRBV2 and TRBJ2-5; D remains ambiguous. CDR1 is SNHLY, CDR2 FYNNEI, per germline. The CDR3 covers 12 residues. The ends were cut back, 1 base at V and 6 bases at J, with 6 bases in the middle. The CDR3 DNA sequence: TGTGCCAGCAGTGAAGGGGGAAAGACCCAGTACTTC. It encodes CASSEGGKTQYF.

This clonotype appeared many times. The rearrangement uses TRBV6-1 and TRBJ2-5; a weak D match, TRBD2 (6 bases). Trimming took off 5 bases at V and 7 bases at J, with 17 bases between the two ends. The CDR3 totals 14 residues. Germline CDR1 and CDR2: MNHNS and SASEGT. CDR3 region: CASSPQGGQRTQYF. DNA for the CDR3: TGTGCCAGCAGTCCCCAGGGAGGCCAAAGGACCCAGTACTTC.

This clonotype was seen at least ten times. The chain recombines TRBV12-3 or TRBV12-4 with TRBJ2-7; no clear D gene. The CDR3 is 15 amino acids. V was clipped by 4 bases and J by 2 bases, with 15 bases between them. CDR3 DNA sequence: TGTGCCAGCAGTTCGGGCGCCCTATTTCCCTACGAGCAGTACTTC. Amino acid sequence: CASSSGALFPYEQYF.

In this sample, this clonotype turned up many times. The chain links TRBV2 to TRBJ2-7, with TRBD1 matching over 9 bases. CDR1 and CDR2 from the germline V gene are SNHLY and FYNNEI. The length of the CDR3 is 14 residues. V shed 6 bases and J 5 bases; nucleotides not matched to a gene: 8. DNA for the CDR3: TGTGCCAGCAGAGGACAGGGGACCTCTAACGAGCAGTACTTC. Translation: CASRGQGTSNEQYF. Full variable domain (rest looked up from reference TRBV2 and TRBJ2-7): EPEVTQTPSHQVTQMGQEVILRCVPISNHLYFYWYRQILGQKVEFLVSFYNNEISEKSEIFDDQFSVERPDGSNFTLKIRSTKLEDSAMYFCASRGQGTSNEQYFGPGTRLTVT.